This entry features one T cell receptor beta chain sequence. The data belong to a study of TIL therapy for anti-PD-1-resistant metastatic lung cancer. On the study more broadly: Patients had a median age of 54 years (range 38-75). Half of patients were current or former smokers.

The libraries were made with immunoSEQ v3. Survey-level samples got approximately 1.8 million read pairs; deep-level samples got about 4.5-6.5 million. TCRdb's copy holds only in-frame clones and misses some; the assay was immunoSEQ multiplex PCR. The sample lists some 7,000 clones; 62% were seen once. Time point defined: pre-treatment sample, taken before nivolumab and TIL therapy. Tumor tissue came from excised metastases, mostly pleural nodules or supraclavicular lymph nodes. Patients then received nivolumab; progressors got lymphodepletion, TIL and IL-2. CDR3 length: 14 amino acids. After removal of 0 bases from V and 3 bases from J, the junction contained 2 bases not matched to a gene. The germline CDR1 and CDR2 sequences are MNHEY and SVGAGI.

The material was tumor tissue, obtained at baseline. V and J are TRBV6-5 and TRBJ2-7; TRBD2 agrees at 7 bases. The sequence came from a person aged 25 to 85 with non-small cell lung cancer. The CDR3 protein is CASSYSWGGYEQYF. Here the CDR3 DNA reads TGTGCCAGCAGTTACTCCTGGGGGGGCTACGAGCAGTACTTC.